The clone carrying this TCR beta chain was seen many times. The antigen is not known. With V trimmed by 0 bases and J by 1 base, 1 base remained unmatched. The CDR3 covers 15 residues. This specimen belongs to a study of breast tumors, draining lymph nodes, adjacent tissues. A single record per CDR3 protein comes from TCRdb applying MiXCR to the multiplex PCR reads. The table has some 250,000 distinct CDR3 sequences, less than 40% seen once; the top ten hold 3% to 4%. The study, taken as a whole, reports: The data were judged consistent with most tumor T cells coming from lymph node and expanding in tumor. Tumors had less TCR diversity than lymph nodes, more than nontumor tissue. The lymph node origin of tumor T cells was framed as consistent with a hypothesis, not demonstrated. Luminal-like breast cancer showed significantly greater tumor-nontumor repertoire similarity than basal-like breast cancer did.

Breast cancer patients provided tissue from their axillary draining lymph nodes. The sequenced material came from axillary lymph node tissue. The rearrangement uses TRBV12-3 or TRBV12-4 and TRBJ2-3; TRBD1 agrees at 7 bases. The sequence came from a female donor with breast cancer. Some clones in this sample may be carry-over from other donors' samples. The CDR3 here is CASSLAGQGTDTQYF. CDR3 DNA sequence: TGTGCCAGCAGTTTAGCCGGACAGGGCACAGATACGCAGTATTTT.